The source of this T cell receptor beta chain is a study of patients and donors after allogeneic stem cell transplantation. TCRdb used MiXCR to reprocess the RT-PCR reads, holding one entry per CDR3 protein. The sample lists about 200,000 distinct CDR3 sequences, around two fifths occurring once. In its sample, this clonotype was seen a few times. Germline V gene data show CDR1 as SGHAT and CDR2 as FQNNGV. V lost 5 bases and J 0 bases, leaving 13 bases between the germline ends. This CDR3 region has 15 residues. The genes are TRBV11-2 and TRBJ1-1, with D possibly matching TRBD1 (6 bases). This receptor was obtained from a human donor who was either an allogeneic HSCT recipient or a stem cell or donor lymphocyte infusion donor (not recorded which). It is not recorded whose cells these are; they may come from a transplant donor. Sequenced: blood, either unsorted or a sorted T cell fraction (not recorded which). The CDR3 sequence: CASSPQGQLNTEAFF. As DNA, the CDR3 is TGTGCCAGCAGCCCCCAAGGACAGCTGAACACTGAAGCTTTCTTT.